This T cell receptor (beta chain) was sequenced during a study of CXCR3-negative and CXCR3-positive naive CD8 T cells. Study information: The libraries together contributed about 130 million TRB reads, each supplying about 1.5 +/- 0.3 million. Study outcomes and limitations: Diversity ran similarly high across both naive subsets but far lower in memory CD8+ cells. For CXCR3-positive naive cells, TRB CDR3s were more hydrophobic than those of CXCR3-negative naive cells. In cryopreserved cells, CXCR3 expression partially decreased, and fresh PBMCs were used in most assays. For naive cells, CXCR3-negative and CXCR3-positive subsets had similar TRBV-TRBJ usage; for memory cells, usage differed.

Each TRB cDNA library was prepared by 5' RACE (with UMI labels). Using the 5' RACE reads, TCRdb records one entry per CDR3 protein without DNA. The listing records about 70,000 distinct CDR3 sequences. CDR3 length: 16 residues. Germline CDR1 and CDR2: SGHVS and FQNEAQ. Concerning this clonotype itself: The antigen is unknown.

The chain has TRBV7-8 and TRBJ2-5. The sample taken for sequencing was naive CXCR3+ CD8+ T cells from blood. The sample's subset: CD45RO-CCR7+CD27+CD95- naive CD8+ T cells expressing CXCR3 (TNR3+). The receptor was isolated from a human donor in good health. Some clones in this sample may be carry-over from other donors' samples. The CDR3 spells CASSLGFLVYQETQYF. The whole variable domain, filled in from reference TRBV7-8 and TRBJ2-5, reads GAGVSQSPRYKVAKRGQDVALRCDPISGHVSLFWYQQALGQGPEFLTYFQNEAQLDKSGLPSDRFFAERPEGSVSTLKIQRTQQEDSAVYLCASSLGFLVYQETQYFGPGTRLLVL.